These T cell receptor beta chains were read from a single sample in a study of regulatory T cells in long-lasting Graves disease. TCRdb passed the multiplex PCR reads through MiXCR, listing each CDR3 protein once. The table lists a few hundred thousand distinct CDR3 sequences, 14% of them singletons. These data also featured in a second study, about T cells in Graves' hyperthyroidism and ophthalmopathy.

Sample: peripheral blood mononuclear cells (PBMCs), taken at new diagnosis, from a patient treated with antithyroid drugs. These receptors all stem from a woman aged 45-65 years with Graves disease. The CDR3 runs from the conserved cysteine through the conserved F or W. Fields, in order: V gene, J gene, clone size, CDR3 length, D gene, CDR3 protein, CDR3 DNA. The D gene is left open where the match is weak. Clone size appears in some rows only: once, few, many, or a class for an expanded clone.

v_call: TRBV18; j_call: TRBJ2-1; clone_size: many; cdr3_length: 14; d_call: NA; cdr3_aa: CASSPPGHEGAQFF; cdr3_nt: TGTGCCAGCTCACCACCGGGACACGAGGGAGCTCAGTTCTTC
v_call: TRBV28; j_call: TRBJ1-1; clone_size: many; cdr3_length: 15; d_call: NA; cdr3_aa: CASSFFQQGYTEAFF; cdr3_nt: TGTGCCAGCAGTTTCTTTCAGCAGGGATACACTGAAGCTTTCTTT
v_call: TRBV7-3; j_call: TRBJ2-3; clone_size: few; cdr3_length: 16; d_call: TRBD2; cdr3_aa: CASSPGLAGETDTQYF; cdr3_nt: TGTGCCAGCAGCCCAGGGCTAGCGGGAGAAACAGATACGCAGTATTTT
v_call: TRBV7-9; j_call: TRBJ2-3; clone_size: many; cdr3_length: 15; d_call: TRBD2; cdr3_aa: CASSLIAGETDTQYF; cdr3_nt: TGTGCCAGCAGCTTAATAGCGGGAGAAACAGATACGCAGTATTTT
v_call: TRBV19; j_call: TRBJ1-4; clone_size: few; cdr3_length: 14; d_call: NA; cdr3_aa: CASTGPDSNEKLFF; cdr3_nt: TGTGCCAGTACAGGGCCCGACTCAAATGAAAAACTGTTTTTT
v_call: TRBV12-3/TRBV12-4; j_call: TRBJ2-7; clone_size: many; cdr3_length: 14; d_call: NA; cdr3_aa: CASSPKGRAYEQYF; cdr3_nt: TGTGCCAGCAGTCCAAAGGGCAGGGCCTACGAGCAGTACTTC
v_call: TRBV28; j_call: TRBJ2-1; clone_size: many; cdr3_length: 18; d_call: TRBD2; cdr3_aa: CASSSNIQREYLMDEQFF; cdr3_nt: TGTGCCAGCAGCTCCAACATCCAGCGGGAGTATTTAATGGATGAGCAGTTCTTC
v_call: TRBV7-9; j_call: TRBJ1-2; clone_size: many; cdr3_length: 14; d_call: NA; cdr3_aa: CASSLVAENYGYTF; cdr3_nt: TGTGCCAGCAGCTTAGTGGCCGAGAACTATGGCTACACCTTC
v_call: TRBV30; j_call: TRBJ1-1; clone_size: NA; cdr3_length: 16; d_call: NA; cdr3_aa: CAWSGEAGAMNTEAFF; cdr3_nt: TGTGCCTGGAGTGGGGAGGCTGGGGCTATGAACACTGAAGCTTTCTTT
v_call: TRBV6-1; j_call: TRBJ1-3; clone_size: NA; cdr3_length: 14; d_call: NA; cdr3_aa: CASREGHGGNTIYF; cdr3_nt: TGTGCCAGCAGGGAGGGGCACGGTGGAAACACCATATATTTT
v_call: TRBV20-1; j_call: TRBJ1-2; clone_size: many; cdr3_length: 13; d_call: TRBD1; cdr3_aa: CSAYGQGRYGYTF; cdr3_nt: TGCAGTGCCTACGGACAGGGAAGATATGGCTACACCTTC
v_call: TRBV29-1; j_call: TRBJ2-2; clone_size: few; cdr3_length: 15; d_call: NA; cdr3_aa: CSVESRGTNTGELFF; cdr3_nt: TGCAGCGTTGAATCGAGGGGGACCAACACCGGGGAGCTGTTTTTT
v_call: TRBV7-8; j_call: TRBJ2-7; clone_size: many; cdr3_length: 16; d_call: TRBD1; cdr3_aa: CASSLGRDRGPYEQYF; cdr3_nt: TGTGCCAGCAGCTTAGGCCGGGACAGGGGACCCTACGAGCAGTACTTC
v_call: TRBV2; j_call: TRBJ1-2; clone_size: many; cdr3_length: 14; d_call: TRBD1; cdr3_aa: CASSFQDRGGGYTF; cdr3_nt: TGTGCCAGCAGTTTTCAAGACAGGGGTGGTGGCTACACCTTC
v_call: TRBV12-3/TRBV12-4; j_call: TRBJ2-3; clone_size: many; cdr3_length: 16; d_call: TRBD2; cdr3_aa: CASSLFQRDSTDTQYF; cdr3_nt: TGTGCCAGCAGTTTATTCCAGCGGGATTCCACAGATACGCAGTATTTT
v_call: TRBV9; j_call: TRBJ1-4; clone_size: few; cdr3_length: 15; d_call: TRBD1; cdr3_aa: CASSAQGAGNEKLFF; cdr3_nt: TGTGCCAGCAGCGCGCAGGGGGCGGGTAATGAAAAACTGTTTTTT
v_call: TRBV2; j_call: TRBJ1-2; clone_size: many; cdr3_length: 12; d_call: TRBD1; cdr3_aa: CASSDDRVGYTF; cdr3_nt: TGTGCCAGCAGTGACGACAGGGTCGGCTACACCTTC
v_call: TRBV12-3/TRBV12-4; j_call: TRBJ2-7; clone_size: many; cdr3_length: 15; d_call: TRBD2; cdr3_aa: CASSFPAGEGYEQYF; cdr3_nt: TGTGCCAGCAGTTTTCCAGCGGGAGAAGGCTACGAGCAGTACTTC
v_call: TRBV28; j_call: TRBJ1-3; clone_size: many; cdr3_length: 16; d_call: NA; cdr3_aa: CASSFSRPSSGNTIYF; cdr3_nt: TGTGCCAGCAGTTTTTCCCGACCGAGCTCTGGAAACACCATATATTTT
v_call: TRBV14; j_call: TRBJ2-1; clone_size: many; cdr3_length: 16; d_call: NA; cdr3_aa: CASSQVRARASNEQFF; cdr3_nt: TGTGCCAGCAGCCAAGTTCGGGCAAGGGCCTCCAATGAGCAGTTCTTC
v_call: TRBV6-2/TRBV6-3; j_call: TRBJ1-5; clone_size: NA; cdr3_length: 14; d_call: NA; cdr3_aa: CASSYGGEDQPQHF; cdr3_nt: TGTGCCAGCAGTTACGGGGGGGAGGATCAGCCCCAGCATTTT
v_call: TRBV27; j_call: TRBJ1-1; clone_size: many; cdr3_length: 14; d_call: NA; cdr3_aa: CASSTPPPNTEAFF; cdr3_nt: TGTGCCAGCAGCACCCCACCTCCGAACACTGAAGCTTTCTTT
v_call: TRBV19; j_call: TRBJ2-1; clone_size: few; cdr3_length: 14; d_call: NA; cdr3_aa: CASKAGFPYDEQFF; cdr3_nt: TGTGCCAGTAAGGCGGGTTTTCCATATGATGAGCAGTTCTTC
v_call: TRBV28; j_call: TRBJ2-3; clone_size: NA; cdr3_length: 15; d_call: TRBD2; cdr3_aa: CASRRTSGIWDTQYF; cdr3_nt: TGTGCCAGCAGGCGGACTAGCGGGATATGGGATACGCAGTATTTT
v_call: TRBV27; j_call: TRBJ1-3; clone_size: NA; cdr3_length: 12; d_call: NA; cdr3_aa: CASGGGGNTIYF; cdr3_nt: TGTGCCAGCGGGGGGGGTGGAAACACCATATATTTT
v_call: TRBV7-2; j_call: TRBJ2-4; clone_size: NA; cdr3_length: 18; d_call: NA; cdr3_aa: CASSLASGGKGFGNIQYF; cdr3_nt: TGTGCCAGCAGCTTAGCAAGTGGGGGCAAGGGATTTGGAAACATTCAGTACTTC
v_call: TRBV28; j_call: TRBJ1-1; clone_size: many; cdr3_length: 15; d_call: NA; cdr3_aa: CASSTPRVTNTEAFF; cdr3_nt: TGTGCCAGCAGCACGCCCAGGGTAACGAACACTGAAGCTTTCTTT
v_call: TRBV5-1; j_call: TRBJ2-7; clone_size: many; cdr3_length: 13; d_call: NA; cdr3_aa: CASSLGLDYEQYF; cdr3_nt: TGCGCCAGCAGCTTGGGACTAGATTACGAGCAGTACTTC
v_call: TRBV5-1; j_call: TRBJ1-2; clone_size: many; cdr3_length: 17; d_call: NA; cdr3_aa: CASRPRVQQGSTYGYTF; cdr3_nt: TGCGCCAGCCGCCCGAGGGTCCAACAGGGATCAACCTATGGCTACACCTTC
v_call: TRBV7-8; j_call: TRBJ2-7; clone_size: NA; cdr3_length: 14; d_call: NA; cdr3_aa: CASSLGDQGYEQYF; cdr3_nt: TGTGCCAGCAGCTTAGGGGATCAAGGCTACGAGCAGTACTTC
v_call: TRBV11-2; j_call: TRBJ1-1; clone_size: many; cdr3_length: 16; d_call: TRBD1; cdr3_aa: CASSGRDREIYAEAFF; cdr3_nt: TGTGCCAGCAGCGGCCGGGACAGGGAGATCTACGCTGAAGCTTTCTTT
v_call: TRBV20-1; j_call: TRBJ1-2; clone_size: many; cdr3_length: 15; d_call: NA; cdr3_aa: CSASHRATFNYGYTF; cdr3_nt: TGCAGTGCTAGCCACCGGGCCACCTTTAACTATGGCTACACCTTC
v_call: TRBV7-9; j_call: TRBJ2-1; clone_size: many; cdr3_length: 14; d_call: TRBD2; cdr3_aa: CASSFGGAGNEQFF; cdr3_nt: TGTGCCAGCAGCTTCGGGGGAGCGGGGAATGAGCAGTTCTTC
v_call: TRBV6-1; j_call: TRBJ1-1; clone_size: many; cdr3_length: 14; d_call: NA; cdr3_aa: CASMFRVEGTEAFF; cdr3_nt: TGTGCCAGCATGTTCAGGGTCGAGGGCACTGAAGCTTTCTTT